This TCR beta chain was identified in a study of early T cells in non-severe SARS-CoV-2 infection. TCRdb reanalysed the 5' RACE reads using MiXCR and keeps one entry per CDR3 protein. The sample records some 100,000 distinct CDR3 sequences, around 15% being singletons. The CDR3 is made up of 14 amino acids. V gave up 0 bases and J gave up 2 bases, with 7 bases separating them. From germline, CDR1 is SGHRS and CDR2 YFSETQ. The gene calls are TRBV5-1 and TRBJ2-3, with a tentative D call TRBD1 (5 bases). This receptor was identified in an adult who was a healthcare worker with PCR-confirmed SARS-CoV-2 infection or an uninfected control (not recorded which). The sequencing input was whole blood. CDR3 loop: CASSLDRPTDTQYF. The CDR3 DNA follows: TGCGCCAGCAGCTTGGACAGGCCCACAGATACGCAGTATTTT.